Below, 23 T cell receptor beta chains from the same sample are listed, as sequenced in a study of T cells in Graves' hyperthyroidism and ophthalmopathy. Template material for amplifying TCR beta CDR3 regions consisted of RNA transcripts. During a first-round RT-PCR of the TCR CDR3, the HTBI primer set was used. One entry per CDR3 protein results from TCRdb running MiXCR on the multiplex PCR reads. Among over 500,000 distinct CDR3 sequences, 14% were seen once, and the ten largest hold approximately 15%. Material: blood. The receptors were gathered from a middle-aged woman with Graves' hyperthyroidism.

This clonotype was seen at least ten times. J is TRBJ2-7 and V is TRBV28; D gene unclear. CDR1 is MDHEN, CDR2 SYDVKM, per germline. The CDR3 is made up of 13 amino acids. The V end lost 7 bases, the J end lost 2 bases, and 12 bases lay between the germline ends. The chain's CDR3 is CASTFPAAYEQYF. CDR3 bases: TGTGCCAGCACGTTCCCCGCGGCCTACGAGCAGTACTTC.

The chain links TRBV2 to TRBJ1-2; no clear D. V was cut by 6 bases and J by 10 bases, with 12 bases left in between. Germline V gene lookup returns CDR1 SNHLY and CDR2 FYNNEI. This CDR3 is built from 11 residues. The chain's CDR3 is CASRSGGDYTF. Written as DNA, the CDR3 is TGTGCCAGCAGATCGGGAGGCGACTACACCTTC.

The sample holds many counts of this clonotype. The J gene is TRBJ2-7, the V gene TRBV6-5; TRBD2 aligns across 10 bases. This CDR3 contains 16 residues. The germline gives CDR1 MNHEY, CDR2 SVGAGI. V shed 2 bases and J 4 bases; nucleotides not matched to a gene: 8. CDR3 coding DNA: TGTGCCAGCAGTTACGTCCTAGCGGGAGTAGGTTACGAGCAGTACTTC. Translated, it gives CASSYVLAGVGYEQYF.

This clonotype was recorded many times. The rearrangement joins TRBV27 to TRBJ2-1, with TRBD2 matching over 10 bases. V shed 4 bases, J shed 15 bases, and the junction held 15 bases outside the gene matches. This CDR3 contains 15 residues. Looked up from germline, CDR1 is MNHEY and CDR2 is SMNVEV (reference sequence). The CDR3 sequence: CASSSLQLLAGAGFF. The CDR3, as DNA: TGTGCCAGCAGTTCGCTCCAATTGCTAGCGGGGGCTGGGTTCTTC.

This clonotype has ten or more counts. V is TRBV2 and J is TRBJ2-1, with 7 nucleotides matching TRBD1. J was trimmed by 5 bases and V by 7 bases; bases with no gene match: 11. This CDR3 has 15 amino acids. Germline assignment: CDR1 SNHLY and CDR2 FYNNEI. For the CDR3, the DNA is TGTGCCAGCACTCTACAGGGGCTATGGGACAATGAGCAGTTCTTC. Its translation is CASTLQGLWDNEQFF.

This clonotype has a count of ten or more. The rearrangement uses TRBV12-3 or TRBV12-4 and TRBJ1-2; D remains ambiguous. The ends were cut back, 2 bases at V and 3 bases at J, with 7 bases in the middle. The CDR3 extends over 13 amino acids. DNA for the CDR3: TGTGCCAGCAGTTTAATCCCCCACTATGGCTACACCTTC. This codes for CASSLIPHYGYTF.

This clonotype came up many times. The chain has TRBV2 and TRBJ2-5; D tentatively fits TRBD1 or TRBD2 (5 bases each). CDR3 length: 15 residues. Trimming left V 3 bases short and J 1 base short, with 12 bases between. The germline V gene encodes CDR1 SNHLY and CDR2 FYNNEI. DNA for the CDR3: TGTGCCAGCAGTGATTTTGCAGGGACCCAAGAGACCCAGTACTTC. It translates to CASSDFAGTQETQYF.

Ten or more counts support this clonotype. This chain uses TRBV7-2 with TRBJ1-6; D gene ambiguous. V lost 2 bases and J 10 bases, leaving 6 bases between the germline ends. Germline CDR1 and CDR2: SGHTA and FQGNSA. CDR3 length equals 12 residues. CDR3: CASSLRVSPLHF. In DNA, the CDR3 is TGTGCCAGCAGCTTAAGGGTATCACCCCTCCACTTT.

The chain combines TRBV9 with TRBJ2-7, with 9 positions matching TRBD2. V was pared by 4 bases and J by 3 bases, with 5 bases of the junction left unmatched. This CDR3 has 14 amino acids. CDR1 SGDLS and CDR2 YYNGEE come from the germline V gene. This CDR3 is CASSRSGRIYEQYF. Written as DNA, the CDR3 is TGTGCCAGCAGCCGGAGCGGGAGGATCTACGAGCAGTACTTC.

This clonotype has only a few counts. The junction does not match germline at one end; this may be a read error. The CDR3 reads CASRLEGTTYNEQFF. The CDR3 DNA is TGCGCCAGCAGGTTGGAGGGGACTACCTACAATGAGCAGTTCTTC. The chain joins TRBV5-1 to TRBJ2-1; 7 bases align to TRBD2. CDR3 size: 15 residues. Germline CDR1 and CDR2: SGHRS and YFSETQ.

V is TRBV12-3 or TRBV12-4 and J is TRBJ2-7, with 10 nucleotides matching TRBD1. With V trimmed by 7 bases and J by 2 bases, 14 bases remained unmatched. This CDR3 is 17 amino acids long. This CDR3 reads CASINGQGTGAAYEQYF. In DNA form, the CDR3 reads TGTGCCAGCATCAACGGGCAGGGGACAGGGGCCGCCTACGAGCAGTACTTC.

This clonotype occurred many times. The chain joins TRBV20-1 to TRBJ2-5; the match to TRBD2 covers 9 bases. This CDR3 contains 16 residues. Per the germline V gene, CDR1 is DFQATT and CDR2 is SNEGSKA (reference sequence). J lost 5 bases, V lost 0 bases, and 10 bases had no gene match. The CDR3 coding sequence is TGCAGTGCTAGAGATGATGCGGGAGGGAACCCGGAGACCCAGTACTTC. Its protein is CSARDDAGGNPETQYF.

This clonotype was seen at least ten times. The V gene is TRBV18, the J gene TRBJ2-1, with TRBD2 identical over 9 bases. This CDR3 is 17 amino acids long. Trimming took 0 bases from V and 4 from J; bases not matched to a gene: 7. CDR1 is KGHSH, CDR2 LQKENI, per germline. CDR3 sequence (DNA): TGTGCCAGCTCACCACCGAGGGCTAGCGGGGAGTACAATGAGCAGTTCTTC. Amino acid sequence: CASSPPRASGEYNEQFF.

This clonotype was detected many times. This chain connects TRBV7-2 to TRBJ2-7, with 10 positions matching TRBD2. J lost 3 bases, V lost 2 bases, and 16 bases had no gene match. This CDR3 region has 19 residues. Germline lookup yields CDR1 SGHTA and CDR2 FQGNSA. The CDR3, as DNA: TGTGCCAGCAGCTTACCCTCAGAAGGACTAGCGGCGAGAGGCTACGAGCAGTACTTC. This sequence encodes CASSLPSEGLAARGYEQYF.

Ten or more counts support this clonotype. This sequence joins TRBV7-8 and TRBJ1-1; D is uncertain. The V gene's germline CDR1 is SGHVS and CDR2 FQNEAQ. V lost 0 bases and J 0 bases, leaving 14 bases between the germline ends. The CDR3 is made up of 17 amino acids. The CDR3 is CASSLAFPEIMNTEAFF. DNA for the CDR3: TGTGCCAGCAGCTTAGCGTTCCCAGAGATTATGAACACTGAAGCTTTCTTT. The whole variable domain, filled in from reference TRBV7-8 and TRBJ1-1, reads GAGVSQSPRYKVAKRGQDVALRCDPISGHVSLFWYQQALGQGPEFLTYFQNEAQLDKSGLPSDRFFAERPEGSVSTLKIQRTQQEDSAVYLCASSLAFPEIMNTEAFFGQGTRLTVV.

The gene calls are TRBV24-1 and TRBJ2-7; the D is unclear. V was trimmed by 7 bases and J by 3 bases, leaving 6 bases between them. The CDR3 covers 11 residues. The V gene's germline CDR1 is KGHDR and CDR2 SFDVKD. CDR3 in DNA: TGTGCCACCAGCGAAAGCTACGAGCAGTACTTC. Translated: CATSESYEQYF.

This rearrangement joins TRBV11-3 to TRBJ1-2, with a tentative D call TRBD1 (5 bases). Trimming cost V 1 base and J 1 base, with 10 bases left between them. The CDR3 sequence is 15 residues long. Germline CDR1 SGHNT, CDR2 YENEEA. This CDR3 is CASSLGGKSNYGYTF. The CDR3 coding sequence is TGTGCCAGCAGCTTAGGGGGGAAAAGTAACTATGGCTACACCTTC. Complete variable domain (other parts from reference TRBV11-3 and TRBJ1-2): EAGVVQSPRYKIIEKKQPVAFWCNPISGHNTLYWYLQNLGQGPELLIRYENEEAVDDSQLPKDRFSAERLKGVDSTLKIQPAELGDSAVYLCASSLGGKSNYGYTFGSGTRLTVV.

This clonotype was seen repeatedly, ten times or more. The chain employs TRBV7-8 and TRBJ2-7; 7 bases match TRBD2. The trim removed 0 bases at V and 4 bases at J, leaving 9 bases unmatched. Germline lookup yields CDR1 SGHVS and CDR2 FQNEAQ. CDR3 length equals 16 residues. The CDR3 bases are TGTGCCAGCAGCTTAGCCTCGACATCGGGAGGTTACGAGCAGTACTTC. This sequence encodes CASSLASTSGGYEQYF.

There are a few counts of this clonotype. The chain joins TRBV6-1 to TRBJ1-5; 7 nucleotides align to TRBD1. J gave up 5 bases and V 10 bases, and 17 bases lay outside the gene matches. Germline V CDR1 and CDR2: MNHNS, SASEGT. This CDR3 has 16 residues. The CDR3 reads CATENLDRVEHQPQHF. DNA of the CDR3: TGTGCCACAGAAAATTTAGACAGGGTGGAACATCAGCCCCAGCATTTT.

The sample holds a few counts of this clonotype. The CDR3, as DNA: TGTGCCAGCATTACAGCCCCAGGCTACAATGAGCAGTTCTTC. It is translated as CASITAPGYNEQFF. The chain uses TRBV28 and TRBJ2-1; D remains unclear. The V gene lost 7 bases and the J gene lost 3 bases, with 13 bases spanning the gap. CDR1 MDHEN and CDR2 SYDVKM come from the germline V gene. There are 14 residues in the CDR3.

This clonotype was counted only a few times. The V gene is TRBV9, the J gene TRBJ2-7, with unresolved D. Trimming took 3 bases from V and 6 from J, leaving 16 bases between them. CDR3 length: 14 amino acids. CDR1 SGDLS and CDR2 YYNGEE come from the germline V gene. CDR3 in amino acids: CASSGHPDGGEQYF. For the CDR3, the DNA is TGTGCCAGCAGCGGACATCCCGACGGTGGCGAGCAGTACTTC. The whole variable domain, remainder taken from reference TRBV9 and TRBJ2-7, is DSGVTQTPKHLITATGQRVTLRCSPRSGDLSVYWYQQSLDQGLQFLIQYYNGEERAKGNILERFSAQQFPDLHSELNLSSLELGDSALYFCASSGHPDGGEQYFGPGTRLTVT.

This clonotype was seen repeatedly, ten times or more. This chain joins TRBV3-1 and TRBJ1-5; 10 positions agree with TRBD1. The CDR3 totals 18 residues. Losses at the gene ends were 4 bases for V and 2 bases for J; bases not matched to a gene: 11. Germline lookup yields CDR1 LGHDT and CDR2 YNNKEL (reference sequence). Here the CDR3 DNA reads TGTGCCAGCAGCCCAACCCCCTATGGACAGGGGGGCAATCAGCCCCAGCATTTT. Protein: CASSPTPYGQGGNQPQHF. Supplemented by reference TRBV3-1 and TRBJ1-5, the full variable domain reads DTAVSQTPKYLVTQMGNDKSIKCEQNLGHDTMYWYKQDSKKFLKIMFSYNNKELIINETVPNRFSPKSPDKAHLNLHINSLELGDSAVYFCASSPTPYGQGGNQPQHFGDGTRLSIL.

This clonotype was observed a handful of times. V and J are TRBV10-3 and TRBJ2-7; possibly TRBD2 for D (5 bases). The CDR3 covers 11 residues. CDR1 and CDR2 (germline): ENHRY, SYGVKD. V was clipped by 6 bases and J by 7 bases, with 10 bases between them. The DNA of the CDR3 is TGTGCCATCAGACTAGATCGGGAGCAGTACTTC. The encoded protein is CAIRLDREQYF.